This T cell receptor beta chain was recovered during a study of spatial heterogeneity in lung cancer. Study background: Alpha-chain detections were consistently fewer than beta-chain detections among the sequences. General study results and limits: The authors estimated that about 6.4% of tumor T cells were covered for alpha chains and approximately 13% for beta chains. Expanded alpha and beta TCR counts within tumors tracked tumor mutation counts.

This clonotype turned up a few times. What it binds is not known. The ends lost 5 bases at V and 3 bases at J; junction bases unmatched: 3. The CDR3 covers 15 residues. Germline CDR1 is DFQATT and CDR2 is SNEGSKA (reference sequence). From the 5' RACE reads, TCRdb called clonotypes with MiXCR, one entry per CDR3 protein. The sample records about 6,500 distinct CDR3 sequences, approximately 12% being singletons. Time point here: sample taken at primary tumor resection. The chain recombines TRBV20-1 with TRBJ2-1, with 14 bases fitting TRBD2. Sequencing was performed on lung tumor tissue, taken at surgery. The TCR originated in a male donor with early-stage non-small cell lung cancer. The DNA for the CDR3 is TGCAGTGCTCCGGGACTAGCGGGAGACTACAATGAGCAGTTCTTC. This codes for CSAPGLAGDYNEQFF.